This T cell receptor (beta chain) was identified in a study of blood T cell repertoires in COVID-19. Generated by immunoSEQ multiplex PCR, the TCRdb table keeps only in-frame clones and is missing some. The sample carries some 180,000 clones, approximately 88% recorded once. V dropped 5 bases and J dropped 7; count of bases not matched to a gene: 7. CDR1 is MDHEN, CDR2 SYDVKM, per germline. The CDR3 spans 15 residues. Input material: peripheral blood. The receptor was derived from a woman in her 40s with COVID-19, enrolled during active disease. This chain joins TRBV28 and TRBJ2-7; 14 bases align to TRBD2. Written as DNA, the CDR3 is TGTGCCAGCAGTCCAGGGGGACTAGCGGGAGAAGAGCAGTACTTC. It translates to CASSPGGLAGEEQYF.